These T cell receptor beta chains were read from a single sample in a study of Ad26.COV2.S vaccination and SARS-CoV-2 variants. Sequencing was performed with immunoSEQ multiplex PCR; in TCRdb, only in-frame clones are kept and a portion is missing. Found here are about 350,000 clones, 70% to 90% of them singletons; the top ten hold 3% to 4%. Sequenced material: peripheral blood, taken in a trial of Ad26.COV2.S vaccine versus placebo. Source of these receptors: a person aged 18-60 years who received the Ad26.COV2.S COVID-19 vaccine or a placebo. Each CDR3 is given with its conserved first and last residue. Each record gives: J gene, D gene, V gene, clone size, CDR3 protein, CDR3 DNA. The D gene is left open where the match is weak. Size tells how often a clone was seen (once, few, many) or the class of an expanded clone, and some rows leave it out.

j_call: TRBJ2-7
d_call: .
v_call: TRBV10-3
clone_size: .
cdr3_aa: CAIRALAGDYEQYF
cdr3_nt: TGTGCCATCAGAGCCCTGGCGGGTGATTACGAGCAGTACTTC

j_call: TRBJ2-5
d_call: TRBD1
v_call: TRBV28
clone_size: once
cdr3_aa: CASSFGDREQETQYF
cdr3_nt: TGTGCCAGCAGTTTTGGGGACAGGGAACAAGAGACCCAGTACTTC

j_call: TRBJ2-6
d_call: .
v_call: TRBV5-4
clone_size: .
cdr3_aa: CASSLRPGAGANVLTF
cdr3_nt: TGTGCCAGCAGCTTAAGGCCGGGGGCTGGGGCCAACGTCCTGACTTTC

j_call: TRBJ2-3
d_call: .
v_call: TRBV5-1
clone_size: .
cdr3_aa: CASSWGLAEAPPQYF
cdr3_nt: TGCGCCAGCAGCTGGGGTTTAGCAGAGGCGCCACCGCAGTATTTT

j_call: TRBJ2-1
d_call: TRBD2
v_call: TRBV29-1
clone_size: .
cdr3_aa: CSVATPSGSYNEQFF
cdr3_nt: TGCAGCGTAGCCACCCCTAGCGGGAGCTACAATGAGCAGTTCTTC

j_call: TRBJ2-2
d_call: TRBD1
v_call: TRBV19
clone_size: .
cdr3_aa: CAKDRYTGELFF
cdr3_nt: TGTGCCAAGGACAGGTACACCGGGGAGCTGTTTTTT

j_call: TRBJ2-3
d_call: .
v_call: TRBV12-2
clone_size: .
cdr3_aa: CASRPQLAEKRTDTQYF
cdr3_nt: TGTGCAAGTCGCCCTCAACTAGCGGAAAAACGCACAGATACGCAGTATTTT

j_call: TRBJ2-7
d_call: TRBD2
v_call: TRBV4-3
clone_size: .
cdr3_aa: CASSQGGLAGGLREQYF
cdr3_nt: TGCGCCAGCAGCCAAGGGGGACTAGCGGGAGGGCTGAGAGAGCAGTACTTC

j_call: TRBJ1-4
d_call: TRBD1
v_call: TRBV7-9
clone_size: few
cdr3_aa: CASSVGRDRGTNEKLFF
cdr3_nt: TGTGCCAGCAGCGTAGGCCGGGACAGGGGTACTAATGAAAAACTGTTTTTT

j_call: TRBJ2-7
d_call: TRBD1
v_call: TRBV30
clone_size: .
cdr3_aa: CAWRGGTGLSYEQYF
cdr3_nt: TGTGCCTGGAGAGGCGGGACAGGGTTATCCTACGAGCAGTACTTC

j_call: TRBJ2-2
d_call: TRBD2
v_call: TRBV6-1
clone_size: .
cdr3_aa: CASSERRLATTGELFF
cdr3_nt: TGTGCCAGCAGTGAACGGCGACTAGCGACCACCGGGGAGCTGTTTTTT

j_call: TRBJ1-5
d_call: .
v_call: TRBV19
clone_size: few
cdr3_aa: CASSTYSSNQPQHF
cdr3_nt: TGTGCCAGTAGTACCTACAGTAGCAATCAGCCCCAGCATTTT

j_call: TRBJ1-2
d_call: .
v_call: TRBV9
clone_size: .
cdr3_aa: CASSVGLPGSGASGYTF
cdr3_nt: TGTGCCAGCAGCGTAGGACTCCCAGGGAGCGGAGCGTCGGGCTACACCTTC

j_call: TRBJ2-1
d_call: TRBD2
v_call: TRBV5-1
clone_size: .
cdr3_aa: CASSLALGGGYNEQFF
cdr3_nt: TGCGCCAGCAGCTTGGCCTTAGGCGGGGGGTACAATGAGCAGTTCTTC

j_call: TRBJ2-2
d_call: .
v_call: TRBV9
clone_size: .
cdr3_aa: CASDRVGGGELFF
cdr3_nt: TGTGCCAGCGACAGAGTGGGGGGCGGGGAGCTGTTTTTT

j_call: TRBJ2-4
d_call: TRBD2
v_call: TRBV6-5
clone_size: .
cdr3_aa: CASSYGGERNIQYF
cdr3_nt: TGTGCCAGCAGTTACGGGGGGGAAAGAAACATTCAGTACTTC

j_call: TRBJ2-2
d_call: .
v_call: TRBV6-2/TRBV6-3
clone_size: .
cdr3_aa: CASSYRLRGGTGELFF
cdr3_nt: TGTGCCAGCAGTTACCGTCTCAGGGGGGGCACCGGGGAGCTGTTTTTT

j_call: TRBJ2-1
d_call: TRBD1
v_call: TRBV2
clone_size: .
cdr3_aa: CASRASPGQGWNEQFF
cdr3_nt: TGTGCCAGCAGAGCCTCACCGGGACAGGGGTGGAATGAGCAGTTCTTC

j_call: TRBJ2-7
d_call: .
v_call: TRBV12-2
clone_size: .
cdr3_aa: CASRLVRFWDRVNEQYF
cdr3_nt: TGTGCAAGTCGCTTAGTGCGGTTCTGGGACAGGGTTAACGAGCAGTACTTC

j_call: TRBJ1-4
d_call: TRBD1
v_call: TRBV30
clone_size: .
cdr3_aa: CAWSVRLGQGPLEDEKLFF
cdr3_nt: TGTGCCTGGAGTGTCAGGCTGGGACAGGGGCCCCTTGAGGATGAAAAACTGTTTTTT

j_call: TRBJ2-5
d_call: TRBD2
v_call: TRBV6-1
clone_size: few
cdr3_aa: CASSEFASGVETQYF
cdr3_nt: TGTGCCAGCAGTGAATTCGCTAGCGGCGTAGAGACCCAGTACTTC

j_call: TRBJ1-5
d_call: TRBD1
v_call: TRBV3-1/TRBV3-2
clone_size: .
cdr3_aa: CASSLRQGNQPQHF
cdr3_nt: TGTGCCAGCAGCCTTCGACAGGGGAATCAGCCCCAGCATTTT

j_call: TRBJ2-5
d_call: .
v_call: TRBV7-8
clone_size: .
cdr3_aa: CASSSQGRGGETQYF
cdr3_nt: TGTGCCAGCAGCTCTCAGGGCAGGGGAGGAGAGACCCAGTACTTC

j_call: TRBJ2-7
d_call: .
v_call: TRBV5-4
clone_size: once
cdr3_aa: CASSLVPTTEQYF
cdr3_nt: TGTGCCAGCAGCTTGGTACCCACGACCGAGCAGTACTTC

j_call: TRBJ1-1
d_call: TRBD1
v_call: TRBV27
clone_size: .
cdr3_aa: CASSPDRVRTEAFF
cdr3_nt: TGTGCCAGCAGCCCTGACAGGGTAAGGACTGAAGCTTTCTTT

j_call: TRBJ2-5
d_call: TRBD2
v_call: TRBV25-1
clone_size: .
cdr3_aa: CASSDSLAGETQYF
cdr3_nt: TGTGCCAGCAGTGATAGCCTAGCGGGGGAGACCCAGTACTTC

j_call: TRBJ2-1
d_call: .
v_call: TRBV9
clone_size: .
cdr3_aa: CASSVAGGPYNEQFF
cdr3_nt: TGTGCCAGCAGCGTAGCTGGGGGGCCCTACAATGAGCAGTTCTTC

j_call: TRBJ1-6
d_call: TRBD1
v_call: TRBV27
clone_size: .
cdr3_aa: CASSLSRDRDPYNSPLHF
cdr3_nt: TGTGCCAGCAGTCTCTCCCGGGACAGGGACCCCTATAATTCACCCCTCCACTTT

j_call: TRBJ1-1
d_call: TRBD1
v_call: TRBV10-1
clone_size: once
cdr3_aa: CASSATGGQTEAFF
cdr3_nt: TGCGCCAGCAGTGCAACAGGGGGCCAAACTGAAGCTTTCTTT

j_call: TRBJ2-1
d_call: TRBD2
v_call: TRBV11-2
clone_size: .
cdr3_aa: CAGGGGRSYNEQFF
cdr3_nt: TGTGCCGGGGGGGGCGGGAGGTCCTACAATGAGCAGTTCTTC

j_call: TRBJ2-2
d_call: .
v_call: TRBV29-1
clone_size: once
cdr3_aa: CSVERTANTGELFF
cdr3_nt: TGCAGCGTTGAAAGGACAGCGAACACCGGGGAGCTGTTTTTT

j_call: TRBJ2-2
d_call: .
v_call: TRBV6-4
clone_size: .
cdr3_aa: CASSRTAPNTGELFF
cdr3_nt: TGTGCCAGCAGTCGGACAGCTCCGAACACCGGGGAGCTGTTTTTT

j_call: TRBJ2-4
d_call: TRBD2
v_call: TRBV7-2
clone_size: .
cdr3_aa: CASSLIASGSVGIQYF
cdr3_nt: TGTGCCAGCAGCTTAATTGCTAGCGGGAGCGTGGGCATTCAGTACTTC

j_call: TRBJ1-3
d_call: .
v_call: TRBV6-2/TRBV6-3
clone_size: few
cdr3_aa: CASSYGSGRGGNTIYF
cdr3_nt: TGTGCCAGCAGTTACGGGTCCGGCAGGGGCGGAAACACCATATATTTT

j_call: TRBJ1-1
d_call: .
v_call: TRBV6-2/TRBV6-3
clone_size: .
cdr3_aa: CASSLDRWNTEAFF
cdr3_nt: TGTGCCAGCAGTCTAGACCGCTGGAACACTGAAGCTTTCTTT

j_call: TRBJ2-1
d_call: .
v_call: TRBV6-5
clone_size: .
cdr3_aa: CASRERVVDEQFF
cdr3_nt: TGTGCCAGCAGGGAGCGGGTGGTGGATGAGCAGTTCTTC

j_call: TRBJ2-5
d_call: TRBD2
v_call: TRBV10-2
clone_size: .
cdr3_aa: CASKERLAGDETQYF
cdr3_nt: TGCGCCAGCAAGGAGAGGCTAGCGGGGGACGAGACCCAGTACTTC

j_call: TRBJ1-2
d_call: .
v_call: TRBV6-6
clone_size: .
cdr3_aa: CASSPGAGHYGYTF
cdr3_nt: TGTGCCAGCAGTCCCGGCGCGGGACACTATGGCTACACCTTC

j_call: TRBJ1-1
d_call: .
v_call: TRBV25-1
clone_size: once
cdr3_aa: CASSGNPGAVSPTEAFF
cdr3_nt: TGTGCCAGCAGTGGAAATCCCGGGGCAGTCTCACCCACTGAAGCTTTCTTT

j_call: TRBJ2-7
d_call: TRBD2
v_call: TRBV11-3
clone_size: .
cdr3_aa: CASSRRTGGPPYEQYF
cdr3_nt: TGTGCCAGCAGCAGAAGAACGGGAGGTCCCCCCTACGAGCAGTACTTC

j_call: TRBJ2-7
d_call: TRBD2
v_call: TRBV6-5
clone_size: .
cdr3_aa: CASRTRLAGENEQYF
cdr3_nt: TGTGCCAGCAGGACGAGACTAGCGGGGGAAAACGAGCAGTACTTC

j_call: TRBJ1-1
d_call: .
v_call: TRBV4-3
clone_size: few
cdr3_aa: CASSQDWVSDTEAFF
cdr3_nt: TGCGCCAGCAGCCAAGATTGGGTGAGTGACACTGAAGCTTTCTTT

j_call: TRBJ1-2
d_call: .
v_call: TRBV7-9
clone_size: .
cdr3_aa: CASSSYGGKAEEIFGYTF
cdr3_nt: TGTGCCAGCAGCTCTTATGGGGGAAAGGCAGAGGAGATATTTGGCTACACCTTC

j_call: TRBJ2-3
d_call: .
v_call: TRBV5-1
clone_size: .
cdr3_aa: CASSFGTFDTQYF
cdr3_nt: TGCGCCAGCAGCTTCGGGACTTTTGATACGCAGTATTTT

j_call: TRBJ1-5
d_call: .
v_call: TRBV2
clone_size: .
cdr3_aa: CASSEATLGQPQHF
cdr3_nt: TGTGCCAGCAGTGAAGCAACCCTGGGCCAGCCCCAGCATTTT

j_call: TRBJ2-7
d_call: .
v_call: TRBV6-5
clone_size: .
cdr3_aa: CASGAGWYEQYF
cdr3_nt: TGTGCCTCAGGGGCGGGATGGTACGAGCAGTACTTC

j_call: TRBJ2-1
d_call: TRBD2
v_call: TRBV10-3
clone_size: .
cdr3_aa: CAISAGTSGYNEQFF
cdr3_nt: TGTGCCATCAGTGCCGGGACTAGCGGGTACAATGAGCAGTTCTTC

j_call: TRBJ1-4
d_call: .
v_call: TRBV12-2
clone_size: .
cdr3_aa: CASRLTGGNEKLFF
cdr3_nt: TGTGCAAGTCGCTTGACAGGGGGCAATGAAAAACTGTTTTTT

j_call: TRBJ2-2
d_call: TRBD2
v_call: TRBV7-8
clone_size: .
cdr3_aa: CASSRGGGSGELFF
cdr3_nt: TGTGCCAGCAGCCGTGGGGGGGGTAGCGGGGAGCTGTTTTTT

j_call: TRBJ1-4
d_call: .
v_call: TRBV6-6
clone_size: .
cdr3_aa: CASTRTSGANEKLFF
cdr3_nt: TGTGCCAGCACCCGGACGAGTGGGGCGAATGAAAAACTGTTTTTT

j_call: TRBJ1-5
d_call: .
v_call: TRBV5-6
clone_size: .
cdr3_aa: CASSFGAIRNQPQHF
cdr3_nt: TGTGCCAGCAGCTTCGGGGCCATACGCAATCAGCCCCAGCATTTT

j_call: TRBJ1-1
d_call: .
v_call: TRBV19
clone_size: .
cdr3_aa: CASREKGNTEAFF
cdr3_nt: TGTGCCAGTCGAGAGAAAGGGAACACTGAAGCTTTCTTT

j_call: TRBJ2-2
d_call: TRBD2
v_call: TRBV6-5
clone_size: .
cdr3_aa: CASTYSGSLSGELFF
cdr3_nt: TGTGCCAGTACCTATAGCGGGAGCCTCTCCGGGGAGCTGTTTTTT

j_call: TRBJ1-2
d_call: .
v_call: TRBV6-2/TRBV6-3
clone_size: .
cdr3_aa: CASSYSDRHYGYTF
cdr3_nt: TGTGCCAGCAGTTACTCGGACAGACACTATGGCTACACCTTC

j_call: TRBJ1-2
d_call: .
v_call: TRBV7-2
clone_size: .
cdr3_aa: CASSLRTATNYGYTF
cdr3_nt: TGTGCCAGCAGCCTGCGGACGGCTACAAACTATGGCTACACCTTC

j_call: TRBJ2-6
d_call: .
v_call: TRBV28
clone_size: .
cdr3_aa: CASSLDTPLGPESSGANVLTF
cdr3_nt: TGTGCCAGCAGTTTAGATACCCCCCTAGGACCCGAGAGCTCTGGGGCCAACGTCCTGACTTTC

j_call: TRBJ2-7
d_call: TRBD2
v_call: TRBV11-2
clone_size: .
cdr3_aa: CASSFQRGSYEQYF
cdr3_nt: TGTGCCAGCAGCTTCCAGCGGGGGTCCTACGAGCAGTACTTC